This TCR beta chain was retrieved from a study of blood T cell repertoires in COVID-19. Overall study: COVID-19 samples collected from the United States, Italy and Spain covered acute and convalescent phases. Sample material is recorded as cDNA or gDNA derived from T cells, B-cell-depleted T cells, or PBMCs.

This clone was seen just once. Original processing notes: Counts of nucleated cells, estimated from reference gene primer amplification, were obtained. Sequenced by immunoSEQ multiplex PCR; TCRdb stores in-frame clones only, minus some. V, J and clone size reflect that table, while D and trimming were determined from the DNA. The sample yields tens of thousands of clones, 88% seen once. V dropped 3 bases and J dropped 5; count of bases not matched to a gene: 5. From germline, CDR1 is MNHEY and CDR2 SVGAGI. This CDR3 has 15 residues. The chain is built from TRBV6-5 and TRBJ2-2, with TRBD2 matching 8 bases. Sequenced input: peripheral blood. The sequence derives from an older woman with acute or convalescent COVID-19. CDR3 region: CASSYSGEITGELFF. The CDR3 nucleotides are TGTGCCAGCAGTTATAGCGGGGAAATAACCGGGGAGCTGTTTTTT.